These T cell receptor beta chains were read from a single sample in a study of T-cell memory formation after mild COVID-19. One entry per CDR3 protein results from TCRdb running MiXCR on the 5' RACE reads. The sample lists approximately 440,000 distinct CDR3 sequences; around 18% were seen once. What was sequenced was PBMCs or a T cell subset sorted from them (not recorded which). The receptors were sampled from an adult woman who had mild COVID-19 (a few samples of this study predate the infection). Cell type and time point are not known. Both conserved end residues are part of each CDR3. Each record gives: CDR3 length, J gene, clone size, V gene, CDR3 protein. Not all rows give a size; the values are once, few, many and, for expanded clones, a class.

>14|TRBJ1-1|-|TRBV7-9
CASSSLIREGEAFF
>14|TRBJ2-5|-|TRBV12-3/TRBV12-4
CASSLMISQETQYF
>13|TRBJ2-5|-|TRBV13
CASSRQQEETQYF
>16|TRBJ2-1|few|TRBV7-9
CASSPTSGQSYNEQFF
>13|TRBJ1-2|-|TRBV6-1
CASIPPGQTQGLF
>18|TRBJ2-3|few|TRBV24-1
CATSKGLLAGAGTDTQYF
>14|TRBJ2-5|few|TRBV4-1
CASSQERTQETQYF
>14|TRBJ2-3|-|TRBV6-1
CASRETSGIPPLDF
>14|TRBJ2-7|-|TRBV4-3
CASRYRDRFREQYF
>16|TRBJ2-7|few|TRBV4-1
CASSQDTRTHSYEQYF
>16|TRBJ2-1|many|TRBV7-6
CASSRDRLAGAGEQFF
>13|TRBJ1-5|few|TRBV11-2
CASSLEADQPQHF
>13|TRBJ2-7|-|TRBV20-1
CSAVPSGSHEQYF
>14|TRBJ2-1|few|TRBV6-6
CASLAGEGLNEQFF
>13|TRBJ1-2|few|TRBV5-4
CASSFVKQDGYTF
>14|TRBJ2-5|few|TRBV7-6
CASIAGSRLETQYF
>15|TRBJ2-3|many|TRBV6-6
CASSYRRASTDTQYF
>14|TRBJ2-5|few|TRBV7-3
CASSLQGGQETQYF
>12|TRBJ2-1|few|TRBV15
CATSIAYNEQFF
>13|TRBJ2-7|-|TRBV5-6
CASSWGTANEQYF
>17|TRBJ1-2|-|TRBV6-1
CASSEERRPTRNYGYTF
>14|TRBJ2-1|-|TRBV24-1
CATSVASGGGEQFF
>13|TRBJ2-2|few|TRBV24-1
CATSGLRTGELFF
>17|TRBJ2-1|-|TRBV4-2
CASSQEASGVSYNEQFF
>13|TRBJ1-5|-|TRBV7-9
CASSLDGGQPQHF
>15|TRBJ2-1|few|TRBV7-6
CASSPGTSGSGEQFF
>14|TRBJ2-3|few|TRBV7-3
CASSHGSSTDTQYF
>12|TRBJ2-3|few|TRBV5-4
CASSFPGGTQYF
>10|TRBJ2-5|-|TRBV20-1
CSALAWTQYF
>16|TRBJ2-1|-|TRBV14
CASSHLLLSSYNEQFF
>15|TRBJ2-7|few|TRBV5-1
CASSSRDRGTYEQYF
>15|TRBJ2-2|few|TRBV4-2
CASSQLGANTGELFF
>17|TRBJ2-6|-|TRBV2
CANRPGQGLPGANVLTF
>17|TRBJ2-5|few|TRBV24-1
CATSDPRWQGRQETQYF
>15|TRBJ2-5|few|TRBV3-1
CASSQSRLAEETQYF
>17|TRBJ2-7|-|TRBV6-5
CASSYLQLAGGIYEQYF
>16|TRBJ2-3|-|TRBV9
CASSVQAGGSTDTQYF
>14|TRBJ2-5|-|TRBV10-3
CASRGAGGSETQYF
>16|TRBJ2-4|-|TRBV19
CASSTRQGAGKNIQYF
>15|TRBJ2-7|few|TRBV4-2
CASSQERTGYYEQYF